Sequencing of this T cell receptor beta chain was carried out in a study of cytomegalovirus exposure and HLA in healthy donors. On this clone itself: No antigen is known for it.

Between the trimmed V and J ends, which lost 2 bases and 2 bases, there was a span of 16 bases. The length of the CDR3 is 17 residues. Germline V gene data show CDR1 as SEHNR and CDR2 as FQNEAQ (reference sequence). Study-wide points: In a later analysis, a missense DCLRE1C variant was linked to TCR beta V- and J-gene trimming.

In the PCR, 60 Vbeta and 13 Jbeta primers were used. In the original analysis: Per a later analysis, the number of unique TCR beta chains was some 82 million, of which roughly 10 million were shared. Method: immunoSEQ multiplex PCR; TCRdb's copy keeps in-frame clones and lacks some. V and J calls and clone size are as listed in that table; D and trimming were resolved from the DNA. The sample has 150,000 to 200,000 clones; around 87% are singletons. Sequenced input: PBMCs. The origin of this receptor is a woman under 30 in good health and CMV-seronegative. The chain links TRBV7-9 to TRBJ2-1, with D possibly TRBD1 on 6 matching bases. CDR3 coding DNA: TGTGCCAGCAGCTTACCTCTAGGACAGACAACCTACAATGAGCAGTTCTTC. This sequence encodes CASSLPLGQTTYNEQFF.